This TCR beta chain was captured by sequencing in a study of blood T cells in healthy people across ages. Germline trimming cut 4 bases from V and 10 bases from J; bases unmatched to any gene: 3. The CDR3 loop spans 14 amino acids. In germline, CDR1 is MGHRA, CDR2 YSYEKL. The use of a sample-barcoded 5' primer and a J-beta primer mix characterized a second PCR of about 7 to 12 cycles. MiXCR, applied by TCRdb to the 5' RACE reads, yields one record per CDR3 protein. The sample includes roughly 1,500,000 distinct CDR3 sequences, roughly 45% seen only once; the top ten take 6.5% to 10%. This clonotype occurred a few times.

The receptor was derived from a young woman in good health. Sample: blood. The chain has TRBV4-1 and TRBJ2-1, with 14 bases fitting TRBD2. CDR3: CASSPGLAGEEQFF. CDR3 nucleotides: TGCGCCAGCAGCCCGGGACTAGCGGGAGAGGAGCAGTTCTTC.